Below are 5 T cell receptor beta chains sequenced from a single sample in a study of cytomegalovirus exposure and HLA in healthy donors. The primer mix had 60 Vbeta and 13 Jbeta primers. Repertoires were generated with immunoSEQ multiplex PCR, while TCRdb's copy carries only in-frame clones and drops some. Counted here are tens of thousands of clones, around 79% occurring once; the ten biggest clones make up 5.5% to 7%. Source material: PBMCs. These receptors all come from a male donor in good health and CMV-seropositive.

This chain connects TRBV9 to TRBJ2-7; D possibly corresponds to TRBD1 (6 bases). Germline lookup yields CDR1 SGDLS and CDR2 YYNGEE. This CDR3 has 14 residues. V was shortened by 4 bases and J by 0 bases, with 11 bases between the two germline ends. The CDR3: CASSSRDISYEQYF. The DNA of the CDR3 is TGTGCCAGCAGCAGCCGGGACATCTCCTACGAGCAGTACTTC.

CDR3 bases: TGCAGCGTTGAATTGGTTAAGGGAGTAAGCACAGATACGCAGTATTTT. It translates to CSVELVKGVSTDTQYF. The chain couples TRBV29-1 to TRBJ2-3, with a weak D call TRBD2 (5 bases). Germline lookup yields CDR1 SQVTM and CDR2 ANQGSEA. CDR3 length equals 16 residues. Trimming removed 2 bases at V and 0 bases at J, with 15 bases between.

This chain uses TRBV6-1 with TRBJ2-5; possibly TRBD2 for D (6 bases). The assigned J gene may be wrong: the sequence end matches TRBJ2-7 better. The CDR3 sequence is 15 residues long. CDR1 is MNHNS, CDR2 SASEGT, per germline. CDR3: CASSTPWRRDYEQYF. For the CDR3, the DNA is TGTGCCAGCAGTACTCCCTGGCGGAGGGACTACGAGCAGTACTTC.

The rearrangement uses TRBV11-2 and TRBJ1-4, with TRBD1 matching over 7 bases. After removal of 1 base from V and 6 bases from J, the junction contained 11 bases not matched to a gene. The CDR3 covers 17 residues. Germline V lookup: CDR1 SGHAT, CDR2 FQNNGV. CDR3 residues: CASSLGVGQYRDEKLFF. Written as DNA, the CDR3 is TGTGCCAGCAGCTTAGGGGTGGGACAGTATCGAGATGAAAAACTGTTTTTT.

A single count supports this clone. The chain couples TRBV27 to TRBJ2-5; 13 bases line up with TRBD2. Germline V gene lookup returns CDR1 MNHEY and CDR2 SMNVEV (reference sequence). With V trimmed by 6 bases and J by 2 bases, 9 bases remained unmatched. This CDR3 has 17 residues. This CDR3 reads CASSPARTSGGQETQYF. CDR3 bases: TGTGCCAGCAGCCCGGCCCGGACTAGCGGGGGACAAGAGACCCAGTACTTC.